The entry below gives a single TCR beta chain sequence along with its context. The antigen is not known. Trimming removed 1 base from V and 1 base from J, with 11 bases in between. The CDR3 extends over 15 amino acids. Germline V CDR1 and CDR2: SGHDT, YYEEEE. The data are from a study of cytomegalovirus exposure and HLA in healthy donors. Overall study results and limits: Cytomegalovirus association was assigned to around 150 TCR beta chains.

The protocol was immunoSEQ multiplex PCR, while the TCRdb copy is restricted to in-frame clones and leaves out a portion. The sample lists some 67,000 clones, approximately 94% occurring once. The chain joins TRBV5-6 to TRBJ1-1; perhaps TRBD1 as D (6 bases). The source is a woman younger than 30 in good health and CMV-seronegative. Sequenced material: PBMCs. CDR3 loop: CASSLTGSGNTEAFF. For the CDR3, the DNA is TGTGCCAGCAGCTTGACAGGGTCAGGGAACACTGAAGCTTTCTTT.